This T cell receptor (beta chain) was sequenced for a study of blood T cell repertoires in COVID-19. Here immunoSEQ multiplex PCR was the method, and the copy in TCRdb shows in-frame clones only, minus some. This table holds around 450,000 clones, approximately 90% found once. Per the germline V gene, CDR1 is SGHRS and CDR2 is YFSETQ. The CDR3 has 13 amino acids. J gave up 8 bases and V 4 bases, and 6 bases lay outside the gene matches. Sample: PBMCs or T cells enriched from blood (not recorded which). This TCR came from a woman between 18 and 30 years old who had recovered from COVID-19. The chain employs TRBV5-1 and TRBJ2-1, with 7 bases lining up with TRBD2. Here the CDR3 DNA reads TGCGCCAGCAGCCTGGGGAGGGTCGATGAGCAGTTCTTC. This translates into CASSLGRVDEQFF.